The entry below gives a single T cell receptor beta chain sequence along with its context. What it recognizes is unknown. TCRdb keeps only in-frame clones here, not all; method: immunoSEQ multiplex PCR. The sample lists around 130,000 clones; 85% to 95% were seen once. The CDR3 contains 13 residues. V dropped 6 bases and J dropped 4 bases, with 12 bases sitting between them. Germline-derived CDR1 and CDR2 are KGHSH and LQKENI. This record comes from a study of graft-versus-host responses after intestinal transplantation. The specimen comprised unstimulated CD4+ T cells sorted from spleen or lymph node cells, sampled before intestinal transplant. The genes are TRBV18 and TRBJ1-1; weak D call: TRBD1 (6 bases). This receptor was identified in a human donor who received an intestinal transplant. This CDR3 is CASSPARGTEAFF. In DNA form, the CDR3 reads TGTGCCAGCTCCCCGGCCAGGGGCACTGAAGCTTTCTTT.